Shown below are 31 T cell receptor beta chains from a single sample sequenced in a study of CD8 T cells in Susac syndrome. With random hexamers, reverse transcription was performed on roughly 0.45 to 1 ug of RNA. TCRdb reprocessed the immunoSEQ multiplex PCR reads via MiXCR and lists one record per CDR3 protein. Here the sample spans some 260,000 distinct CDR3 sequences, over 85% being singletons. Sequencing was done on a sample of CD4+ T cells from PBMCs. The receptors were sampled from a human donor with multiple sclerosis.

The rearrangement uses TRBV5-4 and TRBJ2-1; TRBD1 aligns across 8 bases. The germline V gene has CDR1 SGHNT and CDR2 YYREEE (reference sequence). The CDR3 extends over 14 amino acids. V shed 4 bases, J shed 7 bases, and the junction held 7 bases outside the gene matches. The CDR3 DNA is TGTGCCAGCAGCCAAGACAGGGGCAGAAATGAGCAGTTCTTC. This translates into CASSQDRGRNEQFF.

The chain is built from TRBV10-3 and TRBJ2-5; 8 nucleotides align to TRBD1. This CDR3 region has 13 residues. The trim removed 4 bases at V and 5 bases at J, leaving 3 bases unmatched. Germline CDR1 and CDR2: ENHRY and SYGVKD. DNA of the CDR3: TGTGCCATCAGTGGGACAGGGTCCGAGACCCAGTACTTC. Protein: CAISGTGSETQYF.

The CDR3 here is CAITPKEQPQHF. The CDR3 coding sequence is TGTGCCATCACCCCCAAGGAACAGCCCCAGCATTTT. The chain combines TRBV10-3 with TRBJ1-5, with D unresolved. The V end lost 7 bases, the J end lost 7 bases, and 11 bases lay between the germline ends. Germline CDR1 and CDR2: ENHRY and SYGVKD. The CDR3 has 12 residues.

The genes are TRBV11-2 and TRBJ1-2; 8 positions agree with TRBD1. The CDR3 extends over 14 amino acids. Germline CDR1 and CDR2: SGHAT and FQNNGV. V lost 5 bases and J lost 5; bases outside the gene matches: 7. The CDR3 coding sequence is TGTGCCAGCAGCCGGACAGGGAGGGGGTATGGCTACACCTTC. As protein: CASSRTGRGYGYTF.

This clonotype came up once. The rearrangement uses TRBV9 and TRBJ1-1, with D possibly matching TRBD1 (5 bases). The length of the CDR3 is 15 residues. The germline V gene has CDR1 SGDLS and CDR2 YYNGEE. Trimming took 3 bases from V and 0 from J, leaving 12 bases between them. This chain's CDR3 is CASSARETLNTEAFF. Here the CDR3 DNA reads TGTGCCAGCAGCGCCAGGGAGACCTTGAACACTGAAGCTTTCTTT.

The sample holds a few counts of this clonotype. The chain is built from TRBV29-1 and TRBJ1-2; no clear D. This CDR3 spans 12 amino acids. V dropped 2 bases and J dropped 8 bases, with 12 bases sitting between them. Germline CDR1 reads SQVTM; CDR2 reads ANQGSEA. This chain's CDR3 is CSVEPRRQGYTF. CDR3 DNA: TGCAGCGTTGAACCCCGGCGGCAGGGCTACACCTTC.

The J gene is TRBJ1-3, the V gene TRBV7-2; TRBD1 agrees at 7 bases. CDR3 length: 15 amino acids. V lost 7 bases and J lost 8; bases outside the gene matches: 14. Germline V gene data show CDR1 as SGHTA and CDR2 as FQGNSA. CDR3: CASTPIQGFRDTIYF. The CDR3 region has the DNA TGTGCCAGCACCCCGATACAGGGGTTCCGGGACACCATATATTTT.

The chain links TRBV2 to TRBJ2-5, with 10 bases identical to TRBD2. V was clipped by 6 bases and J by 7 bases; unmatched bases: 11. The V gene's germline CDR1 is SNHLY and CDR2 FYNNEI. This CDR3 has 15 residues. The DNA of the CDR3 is TGTGCCAGCAGCCAGTCCCTAGCGGGGGTCGGGACCCAGTACTTC. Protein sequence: CASSQSLAGVGTQYF.

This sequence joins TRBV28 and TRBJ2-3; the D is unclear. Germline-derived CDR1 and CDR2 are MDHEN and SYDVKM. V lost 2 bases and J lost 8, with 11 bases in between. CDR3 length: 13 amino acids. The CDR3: CASSLDRMGTQYF. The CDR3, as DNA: TGTGCCAGCAGTTTAGACCGGATGGGTACGCAGTATTTT.

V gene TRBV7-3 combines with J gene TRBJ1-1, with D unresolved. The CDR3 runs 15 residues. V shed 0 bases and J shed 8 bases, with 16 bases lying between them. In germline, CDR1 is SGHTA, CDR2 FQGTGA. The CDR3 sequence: CASSLTPEGGLEAFF. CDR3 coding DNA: TGTGCCAGCAGCTTAACACCAGAGGGCGGGTTAGAAGCTTTCTTT. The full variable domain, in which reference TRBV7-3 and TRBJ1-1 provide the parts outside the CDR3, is GAGVSQTPSNKVTEKGKYVELRCDPISGHTALYWYRQSLGQGPEFLIYFQGTGAADDSGLPNDRFFAVRPEGSVSTLKIQRTERGDSAVYLCASSLTPEGGLEAFFGQGTRLTVV.

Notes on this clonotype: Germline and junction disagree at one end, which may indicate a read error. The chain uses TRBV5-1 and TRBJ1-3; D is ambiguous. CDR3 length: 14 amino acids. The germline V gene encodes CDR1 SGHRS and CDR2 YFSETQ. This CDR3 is CASSLEGSGNTIYF. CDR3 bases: TGTGCCAGCAGCTTAGAGGGCTCTGGAAACACCATATATTTT.

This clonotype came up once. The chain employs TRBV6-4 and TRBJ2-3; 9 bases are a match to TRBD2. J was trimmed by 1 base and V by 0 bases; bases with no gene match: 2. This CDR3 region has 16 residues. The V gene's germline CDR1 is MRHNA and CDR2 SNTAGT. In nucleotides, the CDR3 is TGTGCCAGCAGTGACTCGGCTAGCGGGGGCACAGATACGCAGTATTTT. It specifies CASSDSASGGTDTQYF.

The CDR3, as DNA: TGTGCCAGCAGTGTCCCGGGACAGGGCGAGGGGACCAAAAACATTCAGTACTTC. As protein: CASSVPGQGEGTKNIQYF. The chain links TRBV6-1 to TRBJ2-4; 9 bases match TRBD1. V gave up 4 bases and J gave up 2 bases; unmatched junction bases: 12. CDR1 is MNHNS, CDR2 SASEGT, per germline. The CDR3 spans 18 residues.

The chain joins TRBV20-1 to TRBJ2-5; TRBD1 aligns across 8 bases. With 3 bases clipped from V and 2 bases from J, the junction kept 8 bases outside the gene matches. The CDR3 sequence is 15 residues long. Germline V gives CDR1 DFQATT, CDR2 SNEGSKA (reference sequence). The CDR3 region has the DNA TGCAGTGCTAGTCCCCCGGACAGGGCTCAAGAGACCCAGTACTTC. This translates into CSASPPDRAQETQYF.

CDR3 nucleotide sequence: TGTGCCAGCAGTTTTGGCCTCTATGGCTACACCTTC. Protein product: CASSFGLYGYTF. V usage is TRBV28 and J usage is TRBJ1-2; no reliable D call. V was cut by 3 bases and J by 4 bases, with 6 bases left in between. Germline V CDR1 and CDR2: MDHEN, SYDVKM. This CDR3 region has 12 residues.

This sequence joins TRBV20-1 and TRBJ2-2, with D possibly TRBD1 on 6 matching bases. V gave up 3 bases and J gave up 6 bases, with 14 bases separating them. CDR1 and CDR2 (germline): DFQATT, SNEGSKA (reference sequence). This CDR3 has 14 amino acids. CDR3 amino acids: CSASNRAGAGELFF. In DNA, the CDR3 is TGCAGTGCTAGTAACAGGGCTGGGGCCGGGGAGCTGTTTTTT.

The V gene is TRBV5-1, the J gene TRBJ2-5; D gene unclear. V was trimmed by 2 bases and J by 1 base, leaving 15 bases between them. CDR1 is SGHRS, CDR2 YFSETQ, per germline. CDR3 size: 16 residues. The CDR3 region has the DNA TGCGCCAGCAGCTTACGGGTAGCTGCGAGCCAAGAGACCCAGTACTTC. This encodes CASSLRVAASQETQYF. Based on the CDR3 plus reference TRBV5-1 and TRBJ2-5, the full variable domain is KAGVTQTPRYLIKTRGQQVTLSCSPISGHRSVSWYQQTPGQGLQFLFEYFSETQRNKGNFPGRFSGRQFSNSRSEMNVSTLELGDSALYLCASSLRVAASQETQYFGPGTRLLVL.

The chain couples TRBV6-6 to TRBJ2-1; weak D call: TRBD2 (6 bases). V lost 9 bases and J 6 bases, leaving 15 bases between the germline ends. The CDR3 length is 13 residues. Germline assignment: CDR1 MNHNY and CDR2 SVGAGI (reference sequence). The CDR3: CASTKSGGNEQFF. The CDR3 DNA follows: TGTGCCAGTACCAAGTCCGGGGGCAATGAGCAGTTCTTC.

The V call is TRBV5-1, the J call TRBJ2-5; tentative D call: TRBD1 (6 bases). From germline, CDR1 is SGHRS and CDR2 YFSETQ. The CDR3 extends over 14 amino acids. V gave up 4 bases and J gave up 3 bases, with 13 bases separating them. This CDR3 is CASSRTDSEETQYF. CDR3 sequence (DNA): TGCGCCAGCAGCCGGACAGATAGTGAAGAGACCCAGTACTTC.

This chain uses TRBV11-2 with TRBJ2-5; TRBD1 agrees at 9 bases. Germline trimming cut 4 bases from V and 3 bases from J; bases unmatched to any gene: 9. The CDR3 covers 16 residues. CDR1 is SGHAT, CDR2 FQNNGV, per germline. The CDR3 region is CASSSADRGGKETQYF. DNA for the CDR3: TGTGCCAGCAGCTCAGCGGACAGGGGCGGGAAAGAGACCCAGTACTTC.

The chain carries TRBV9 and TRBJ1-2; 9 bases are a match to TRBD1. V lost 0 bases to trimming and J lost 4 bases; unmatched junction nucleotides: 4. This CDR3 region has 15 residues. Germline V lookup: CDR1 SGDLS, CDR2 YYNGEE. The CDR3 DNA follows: TGTGCCAGCAGCGTAGGGGACAGGGTCTCCTATGGCTACACCTTC. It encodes CASSVGDRVSYGYTF.

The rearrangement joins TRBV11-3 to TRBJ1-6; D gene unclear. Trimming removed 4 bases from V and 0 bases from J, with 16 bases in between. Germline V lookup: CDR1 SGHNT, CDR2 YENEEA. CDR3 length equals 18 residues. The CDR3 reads CASSSPGRPSSYNSPLHF. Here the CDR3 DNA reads TGTGCCAGCAGCTCCCCGGGCAGGCCGAGCTCCTATAATTCACCCCTCCACTTT.

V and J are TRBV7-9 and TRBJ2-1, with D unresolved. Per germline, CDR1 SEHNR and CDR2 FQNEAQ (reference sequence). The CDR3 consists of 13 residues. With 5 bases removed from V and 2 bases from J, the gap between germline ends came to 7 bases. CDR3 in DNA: TGTGCCAGCAGCCCCGAAACCTACAATGAGCAGTTCTTC. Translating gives CASSPETYNEQFF.

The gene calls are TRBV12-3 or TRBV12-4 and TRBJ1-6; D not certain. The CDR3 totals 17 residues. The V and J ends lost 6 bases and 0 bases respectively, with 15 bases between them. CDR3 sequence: CASRSSGLSSYNSPLHF. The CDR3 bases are TGTGCCAGCAGATCATCGGGCCTATCCTCCTATAATTCACCCCTCCACTTT.

CDR3 sequence (DNA): TGTGCCAGCAGTGCCCGGACCAGCAATCAGCCCCAGCATTTT. It specifies CASSARTSNQPQHF. The genes are TRBV6-1 and TRBJ1-5; no definite D call. The V and J ends lost 4 bases and 1 base respectively, with 8 bases between them. This CDR3 contains 14 residues. Germline lookup yields CDR1 MNHNS and CDR2 SASEGT.

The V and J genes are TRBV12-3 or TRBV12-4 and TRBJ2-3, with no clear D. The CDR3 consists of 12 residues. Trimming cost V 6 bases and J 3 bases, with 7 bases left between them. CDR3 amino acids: CASRRFTDTQYF. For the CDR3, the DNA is TGTGCCAGCAGACGGTTTACAGATACGCAGTATTTT.

Here the CDR3 DNA reads TGTGCCAGCTCACTCAAATCGGGAGGAACAGATACGCAGTATTTT. Amino acid sequence: CASSLKSGGTDTQYF. The rearrangement uses TRBV18 and TRBJ2-3; TRBD2 agrees at 7 bases. The CDR3 spans 15 residues. Germline CDR1 KGHSH, CDR2 LQKENI. The junction had 7 bases not matched to a gene; V was cut back by 4 bases and J by 3 bases.

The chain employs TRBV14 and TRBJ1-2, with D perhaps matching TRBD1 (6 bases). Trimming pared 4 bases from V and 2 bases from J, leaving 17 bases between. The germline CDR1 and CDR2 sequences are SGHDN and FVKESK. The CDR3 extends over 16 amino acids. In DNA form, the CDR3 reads TGTGCCAGCAGCCGAACGGTGACAGGCGGGAACTATGGCTACACCTTC. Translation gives CASSRTVTGGNYGYTF.

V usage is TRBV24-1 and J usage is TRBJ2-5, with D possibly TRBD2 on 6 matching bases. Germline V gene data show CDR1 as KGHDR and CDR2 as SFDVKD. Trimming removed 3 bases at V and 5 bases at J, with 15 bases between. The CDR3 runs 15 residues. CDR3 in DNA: TGTGCCACCAGTGATCCCCTGGGGGGTCCGGAGACCCAGTACTTC. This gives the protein CATSDPLGGPETQYF.

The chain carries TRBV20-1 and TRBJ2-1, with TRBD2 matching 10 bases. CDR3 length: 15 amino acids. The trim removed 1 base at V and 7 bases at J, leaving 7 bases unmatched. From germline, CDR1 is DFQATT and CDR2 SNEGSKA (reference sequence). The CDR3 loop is CSARGSGGPINEQFF. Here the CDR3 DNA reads TGCAGTGCTAGAGGTAGCGGGGGGCCGATTAATGAGCAGTTCTTC.

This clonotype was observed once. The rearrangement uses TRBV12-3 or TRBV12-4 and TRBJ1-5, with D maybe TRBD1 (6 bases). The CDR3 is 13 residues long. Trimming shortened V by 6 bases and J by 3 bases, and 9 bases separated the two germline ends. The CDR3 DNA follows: TGTGCCAGCAGACAGGGTATCAATCAGCCCCAGCATTTT. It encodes CASRQGINQPQHF.